This T cell receptor (beta chain) is drawn from a study of blood T cell repertoires in COVID-19. Study as a whole: The United States, Italy and Spain supplied acute and convalescent COVID-19 samples. From T cells, B-cell-depleted T cells, or PBMCs came the material, which was cDNA or gDNA.

The authors' processing: Using reference gene primer amplification, nucleated cell counts were estimated. Assay: immunoSEQ multiplex PCR; the TCRdb copy retains only in-frame clones and omits some. V and J calls and clone size are copied from that table; D and trimming were computed from the DNA. The sample includes roughly 250,000 clones, around 81% of them seen just once. Germline V gene sequence: CDR1 SQVTM, CDR2 ANQGSEA. V lost 4 bases and J 4 bases, leaving 11 bases between the germline ends. This CDR3 has 13 residues. Enrolment of Seattle patients took place during active infection, and they were followed longitudinally.

The chain carries TRBV29-1 and TRBJ2-1; D unresolved. This clonotype was obtained from a person between 65 and 80 years old with COVID-19, enrolled during active disease. Input material: peripheral blood. The CDR3 here is CSVGAQLYNEQFF. In nucleotides, the CDR3 is TGCAGCGTTGGTGCCCAGTTGTACAATGAGCAGTTCTTC.